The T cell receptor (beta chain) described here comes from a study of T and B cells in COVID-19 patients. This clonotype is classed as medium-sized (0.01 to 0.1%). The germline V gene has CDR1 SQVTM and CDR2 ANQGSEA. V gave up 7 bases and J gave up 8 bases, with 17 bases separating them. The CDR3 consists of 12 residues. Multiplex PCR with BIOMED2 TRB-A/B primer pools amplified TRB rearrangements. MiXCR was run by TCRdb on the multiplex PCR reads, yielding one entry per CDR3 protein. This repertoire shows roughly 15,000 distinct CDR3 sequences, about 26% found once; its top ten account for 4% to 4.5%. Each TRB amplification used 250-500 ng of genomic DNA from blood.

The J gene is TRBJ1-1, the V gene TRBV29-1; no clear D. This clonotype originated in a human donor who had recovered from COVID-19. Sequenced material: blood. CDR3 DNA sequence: TGCAGCGCCATCACTTGGTTGACAGAAGCTTTCTTT. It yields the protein CSAITWLTEAFF.